Listed below are T cell receptor beta chains from one sample, sequenced in a study of T-cell memory formation after mild COVID-19. TCRdb ran MiXCR on the 5' RACE reads and lists one entry per CDR3 protein. The table includes 300,000 to 400,000 distinct CDR3 sequences, 15% to 20% detected once. The sample comprised PBMCs or a T cell subset sorted from them (not recorded which). The source is a man younger than 30 who had mild COVID-19 (a few samples of this study predate the infection). Cell type and time point are not known. Both conserved end residues are part of each CDR3. A D gene is named only where the DNA matches it firmly. Size is omitted from some rows. Given values are once, few, many or a class for expanded clones.

clone size	J gene	V gene	D gene	CDR3 protein	CDR3 DNA
few	TRBJ2-5	TRBV5-1	NA	CASSLAETSLQETQYF	TGCGCCAGCAGCTTGGCCGAAACTAGTCTCCAAGAGACCCAGTACTTC
NA	TRBJ2-4	TRBV7-9	TRBD2	CASSSGTSGNLAKNIQYF	TGTGCCAGCAGCTCCGGGACTAGCGGAAACTTAGCCAAAAACATTCAGTACTTC
many	TRBJ2-5	TRBV6-5	NA	CASSYYGAWETQYF	TGTGCCAGCAGTTATTACGGGGCCTGGGAGACCCAGTACTTC
many	TRBJ2-3	TRBV28	TRBD1	CASSPTGTGDTDTQYF	TGTGCCAGCAGCCCCACGGGGACAGGGGACACAGATACGCAGTATTTT
NA	TRBJ2-4	TRBV7-9	NA	CASSQSTATHIQYF	TGTGCCAGCAGCCAATCTACTGCCACCCACATTCAGTACTTC
NA	TRBJ2-7	TRBV6-1	NA	CASSVRDIQHEQYF	TGTGCCAGCAGTGTCCGGGACATTCAACACGAGCAGTACTTC
few	TRBJ1-2	TRBV5-4	TRBD1	CASTLSQGGAVGYTF	TGTGCCAGCACCTTATCGCAGGGGGGGGCCGTTGGCTACACCTTC
NA	TRBJ2-2	TRBV2	TRBD1	CASSGKVTGDPGELFF	TGTGCCAGCAGTGGGAAGGTGACAGGGGATCCCGGGGAGCTGTTTTTT
NA	TRBJ1-6	TRBV5-1	NA	CASSLRDYNSPLHF	TGCGCCAGCAGCTTGCGGGACTATAATTCACCCCTCCACTTT
NA	TRBJ2-1	TRBV27	TRBD2	CASTRPGTSGNNEQFF	TGTGCCAGCACCCGGCCGGGGACTAGCGGGAATAATGAGCAGTTCTTC
NA	TRBJ2-3	TRBV6-6	NA	CASSPKGLALSTDTQYF	TGTGCCAGCAGTCCCAAGGGACTCGCCCTAAGCACAGATACGCAGTATTTT
few	TRBJ2-6	TRBV9	NA	CASSSPLPAGANVLTF	TGTGCCAGCAGCTCCCCTCTCCCGGCGGGGGCCAACGTCCTGACTTTC
NA	TRBJ1-1	TRBV5-1	NA	CASSRPSQGMNTEAFF	TGCGCCAGCAGCCGACCCTCTCAGGGCATGAACACTGAAGCTTTCTTT
NA	TRBJ2-2	TRBV14	TRBD1	CASSQLQGSTGELFF	TGTGCCAGCAGCCAACTACAGGGGAGCACCGGGGAGCTGTTTTTT
NA	TRBJ2-3	TRBV6-2/TRBV6-3	NA	CASSYDRGYLPDTQYF	TGTGCCAGCAGTTACGACCGGGGGTACCTGCCAGATACGCAGTATTTT
NA	TRBJ2-3	TRBV6-5	TRBD2	CASSYTSGNTDTQYF	TGTGCCAGCAGTTATACTAGCGGGAACACAGATACGCAGTATTTT
few	TRBJ1-1	TRBV7-9	NA	CASTPGGVVNTEAFF	TGTGCCAGCACCCCTGGGGGAGTCGTGAACACTGAAGCTTTCTTT
NA	TRBJ1-1	TRBV3-1	NA	CASSRGIDGEAFF	TGTGCCAGCAGCCGAGGTATAGACGGTGAAGCTTTCTTT
few	TRBJ1-5	TRBV5-6	TRBD1	CASSLTRGRNQPQHF	TGTGCCAGCAGCTTAACAAGGGGGCGAAATCAGCCCCAGCATTTT
few	TRBJ1-6	TRBV19	NA	CASSGRQESSYNSPLHF	TGTGCCAGTAGTGGGAGACAGGAGAGCTCCTATAATTCACCCCTCCACTTT
NA	TRBJ1-1	TRBV4-1	NA	CASSYVGAHTEAFF	TGCGCCAGCAGCTACGTAGGCGCTCACACTGAAGCTTTCTTT
few	TRBJ1-1	TRBV6-5	NA	CASSTWTGDEAFF	TGTGCCAGCAGTACATGGACGGGGGATGAAGCTTTCTTT